What follows is one TCR beta chain and its context. The germline V gene encodes CDR1 SGDLS and CDR2 YYNGEE. This CDR3 has 16 residues. V was cut by 5 bases and J by 3 bases, with 20 bases left in between. The data belong to a study of shared clonotypes between healthy human individuals. Clones were read by immunoSEQ multiplex PCR, and TCRdb kept only the in-frame ones, dropping some. The profile shows approximately 1.4 million clones, around 98% of them singletons. This sequence was found in a young man in good health. Sequencing input: naive CD4+ T cells sorted from blood. The subset: CD45RA+ positively selected. The chain uses TRBV9 and TRBJ1-2; D is possibly TRBD1 (5 bases). In DNA, the CDR3 is TGTGCCAGCAGTCCCCGGGGGGGGAAGATGGACTATGGCTACACCTTC. Protein: CASSPRGGKMDYGYTF. Full variable domain (remainder filled in from reference TRBV9 and TRBJ1-2): DSGVTQTPKHLITATGQRVTLRCSPRSGDLSVYWYQQSLDQGLQFLIQYYNGEERAKGNILERFSAQQFPDLHSELNLSSLELGDSALYFCASSPRGGKMDYGYTFGSGTRLTVV.